This T cell receptor beta chain was identified in a study of PD-1 blockade in classical Hodgkin lymphoma. Clones were sequenced by immunoSEQ multiplex PCR, and TCRdb holds only the in-frame ones, with some missing. The repertoire consists of tens of thousands of clones, with approximately 70% occurring once and the leading ten covering around 15%. A remark on this clone: Its antigen is not identified.

General study results and limits: Repertoire difference causes, possibly disease activity or prior therapy, remain undefined. Researchers reported that CD4+ TCR diversity, though not CD8+, rose significantly by C4D1. Reports indicated that newly diagnosed patients had lower baseline TCR diversity than healthy donors did.

Exposure to brentuximab vedotin varied, and each patient had relapsed following autologous stem cell transplantation. CDR3 length: 14 amino acids. Trimming took 4 bases from V and 3 from J; bases not matched to a gene: 2. Germline CDR1 and CDR2: SGHRS and YFSETQ. This sample comprised peripheral blood mononuclear cells (PBMCs), obtained before the second cycle of nivolumab. This sequence was found in a human donor with classical Hodgkin lymphoma. This sequence joins TRBV5-1 and TRBJ2-2; 8 positions agree with TRBD1. The CDR3 spells CASSLQGDTGELFF. CDR3 DNA sequence: TGCGCCAGCAGCCTACAGGGGGACACCGGGGAGCTGTTTTTT.